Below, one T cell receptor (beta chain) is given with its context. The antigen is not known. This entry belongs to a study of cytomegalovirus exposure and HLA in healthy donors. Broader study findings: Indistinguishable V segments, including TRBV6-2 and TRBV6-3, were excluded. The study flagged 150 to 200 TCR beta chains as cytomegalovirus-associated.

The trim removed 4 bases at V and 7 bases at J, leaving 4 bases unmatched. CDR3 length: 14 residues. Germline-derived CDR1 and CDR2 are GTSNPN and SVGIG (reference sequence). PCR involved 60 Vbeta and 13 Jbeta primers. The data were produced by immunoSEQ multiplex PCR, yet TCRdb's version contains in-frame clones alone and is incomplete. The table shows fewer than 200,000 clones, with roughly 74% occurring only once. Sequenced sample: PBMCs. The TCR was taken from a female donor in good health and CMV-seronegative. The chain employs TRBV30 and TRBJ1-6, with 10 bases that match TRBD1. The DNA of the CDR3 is TGTGCCTGGACTATGGGACAGGGGAATTCACCCCTCCACTTT. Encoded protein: CAWTMGQGNSPLHF.